The entry below describes one T cell receptor beta chain. Its antigen is undetermined. Unrecorded immune exposures were likely, despite nominal health at sampling. This sample was taken from a study of cytomegalovirus exposure and HLA in healthy donors. PCR primers comprised 60 Vbeta and 13 Jbeta primers. Profiling relied on immunoSEQ multiplex PCR, and the TCRdb table lists in-frame clones only, not all of them. The ten most abundant clones cover 3.6% of a sample with 50,000 to 70,000 clones. The CDR3 spans 17 residues. Trimming left V 0 bases short and J 8 bases short, with 20 bases between. The germline V gene has CDR1 SGHDN and CDR2 FVKESK. Findings and limits, study-wide: As a later analysis showed, a missense DCLRE1C variant was linked to trimming of TCR beta V- and J-genes. It was shown in a later analysis that HLA-associated TCR beta chains were more clonally expanded than other, equally common chains. Reports indicate that TCR beta sequences accurately predicted the HLA-A and HLA-B alleles of most subjects.

Sequenced material: PBMCs. The chain couples TRBV14 to TRBJ2-1, with a tentative D call TRBD1 (5 bases). The TCR originated in a woman between 18 and 30 years old in good health and CMV-seronegative. CDR3 protein: CASSQDLDIYSGDEQFF. CDR3 nucleotides: TGTGCCAGCAGCCAAGATCTGGACATTTATAGTGGGGATGAGCAGTTCTTC.